These 26 T cell receptor beta chains came from one sample sequenced in a study of tumor-infiltrating lymphocytes in primary liver carcinoma. RNA was extracted from whole blood without cell sorting, alongside germline DNA. Synthesis of TCR beta cDNA was carried out from 500 ng total RNA with a constant-region primer. What produced the TCR beta libraries was three nested multiplex PCR rounds using slightly modified ARM-PCR. TRBV1-TRBV30 forward primers and a C-beta reverse primer were used in the first two PCR rounds, which each ran for 9 to 10 cycles. TCRdb called the multiplex PCR reads again in MiXCR, with one record for every CDR3 protein. The sample comprises almost 200,000 distinct CDR3 sequences, about 61% of which are singletons, and around 7.1% rests with the top ten. The sample was peripheral blood. The receptors stem from a woman aged 55-75 years with primary liver carcinoma and hepatitis B virus infection.

A remark on this clonotype: One end of the junction is discordant with germline, which a read error may explain. The genes are TRBV6-5 and TRBJ1-2, with D hard to call. CDR1 and CDR2 from the germline V gene are MNHEY and SVGAGI. The CDR3 is 16 amino acids. The DNA for the CDR3 is TGTGCCAGCAGCGTGATCCGGACGGGCGGATCCTATGGCCACACCTTC. It yields the protein CASSVIRTGGSYGHTF.

Of note for this clonotype: Mismatch with germline at one junction end may stem from a read error. V is TRBV4-1 and J is TRBJ1-1; D possibly corresponds to TRBD1 (6 bases). Germline values: CDR1 MGHRA, CDR2 YSYEKL. This CDR3 is built from 17 residues. The CDR3 loop is CASSQVRLVGGGTGAFF. CDR3 in DNA: TGCGCCAGCAGCCAAGTTCGATTGGTTGGCGGGGGCACTGGAGCTTTCTTT.

Of note for this clonotype: The germline gene is not matched at one end of the junction; a read error may be the cause. The chain links TRBV6-6 to TRBJ1-5; the match to TRBD1 covers 7 bases. Germline V lookup: CDR1 MNHNY, CDR2 SVGAGI (reference sequence). The CDR3 runs 15 residues. CDR3 in DNA: TGTACCAGTAGATTCGACAGGGTCTCCAATCAGCCCCAGCATTTT. Translating it yields CTSRFDRVSNQPQHF.

The CDR3 is CASSLEWQGAYSGYTF. Here the CDR3 DNA reads TGTGCCAGCAGCTTAGAGTGGCAGGGGGCGTACAGTGGCTACACCTTC. The chain employs TRBV11-2 and TRBJ1-2; 8 positions agree with TRBD1. The CDR3 loop spans 16 amino acids. The V and J ends lost 0 bases and 7 bases, in that order; junction bases with no gene match: 10. Germline V gene sequence: CDR1 SGHAT, CDR2 FQNNGV.

The chain joins TRBV6-1 to TRBJ1-1; D not certain. The CDR3 totals 15 residues. Trimming took off 5 bases at V and 5 bases at J, with 18 bases between the two ends. CDR1 is MNHNS, CDR2 SASEGT, per germline. CDR3 DNA sequence: TGTGCCAGCAGTACTAGTCGGGCCGGGGATACTGAAGCTTTCTTT. It codes for CASSTSRAGDTEAFF.

With respect to this clonotype: A read error may explain this, as a much larger clone is one base away. The V call is TRBV6-6, the J call TRBJ2-5; perhaps TRBD1 as D (6 bases). Germline V CDR1 and CDR2: MNHNY, SVGAGI (reference sequence). CDR3 size: 12 residues. The CDR3 sequence: CVSRTAQETQYF. The CDR3 bases are TGTGTCAGCAGGACAGCGCAAGAGACCCAGTACTTC.

As concerns this clonotype: This could be a read error, since a much larger clone is one nucleotide away. The J gene is TRBJ1-2, the V gene TRBV14; perhaps TRBD1 as D (5 bases). Germline V lookup: CDR1 SGHDN, CDR2 FVKESK. This CDR3 is built from 16 residues. Trimming cost V 2 bases and J 4 bases, with 17 bases left between them. CDR3 nucleotides: TGTGCCAGCAGCCAACACCTCTATGGGGGGGTCTATGGCTACACCTTC. Amino acid sequence: CASSQHLYGGVYGYTF.

In this sample, this clonotype turned up many times. For the CDR3, the DNA is TGTGCCAGCAGCTTAGATCGACTAGCGGGCTTTTTTGATACGCAGTATTTT. This encodes CASSLDRLAGFFDTQYF. The rearrangement links TRBV11-2 to TRBJ2-3, with 10 bases matching TRBD2. V lost 0 bases, J lost 6 bases, and 9 bases stayed unmatched. The germline V gene encodes CDR1 SGHAT and CDR2 FQNNGV. The CDR3 runs to 17 residues.

This clonotype was observed many times. The chain joins TRBV29-1 to TRBJ2-1; 9 bases match TRBD2. Germline values: CDR1 SQVTM, CDR2 ANQGSEA. CDR3 size: 14 residues. Trimming took 5 bases from V and 6 from J; bases not matched to a gene: 8. CDR3 loop: CSVWGGRAANEQFF. CDR3 DNA sequence: TGCAGCGTTTGGGGCGGGAGGGCCGCCAATGAGCAGTTCTTC.

This clonotype was recorded many times. The chain recombines TRBV7-9 with TRBJ2-7; D may match TRBD1 or TRBD2 (5 bases each). The V gene lost 6 bases and the J gene lost 4 bases, with 13 bases spanning the gap. This CDR3 comprises 13 residues. Germline-derived CDR1 and CDR2 are SEHNR and FQNEAQ (reference sequence). CDR3 sequence (DNA): TGTGCCAGCAGTTCGGGACGGTATTACGAGCAGTACTTC. It codes for CASSSGRYYEQYF.

The chain employs TRBV10-2 and TRBJ2-7; D is possibly TRBD2 (6 bases). V was trimmed by 6 bases and J by 7 bases, leaving 19 bases between them. CDR1 and CDR2 from the germline V gene are WSHSY and SAAADI. This CDR3 region has 14 residues. As DNA, the CDR3 is TGCGCCAGCAGCCGGACTACCCCAATCATTGAGCAGTACTTC. It yields the protein CASSRTTPIIEQYF.

Worth noting for this clonotype: This may be a read error: a much more frequent sequence differs by one nucleotide. CDR3 residues: CASRRISGANVLTF. CDR3 DNA: TGCGCCAGCCGCCGGATCTCTGGGGCCAACGTCCTGACTTTC. The chain carries TRBV5-1 and TRBJ2-6; D unresolved. V was cut by 7 bases and J by 0 bases, with 8 bases left in between. CDR3 length: 14 amino acids. Germline V gene sequence: CDR1 SGHRS, CDR2 YFSETQ.

Comment on this clonotype: The conserved final phenylalanine or tryptophan is absent from the CDR3, which likely points to a read error. V usage is TRBV5-1 and J usage is TRBJ2-7; the match to TRBD1 covers 8 bases. Germline V gives CDR1 SGHRS, CDR2 YFSETQ. V lost 8 bases and J lost 6; bases outside the gene matches: 10. CDR3 length equals 13 residues. CDR3 DNA: TGCGCCAGTGGACCGGGACAGGAAGGCGAGCAGTACTCC. Translated: CASGPGQEGEQYS.

A remark on this clonotype: The germline gene is not matched at one end of the junction; a read error may be the cause. The V and J genes are TRBV11-2 and TRBJ2-1; TRBD1 aligns across 9 bases. This CDR3 is built from 15 residues. The germline CDR1 and CDR2 sequences are SGHAT and FQNNGV. In nucleotides, the CDR3 is TGTGCCAGCAGCTCAGGGGACAGGGTCTACAATAAGCAATTCTTC. It yields the protein CASSSGDRVYNKQFF.

A remark on this clonotype: Just one base apart from a much larger clone, this may be a read error. The V and J genes are TRBV4-1 and TRBJ2-3; D gene unclear. CDR1 is MGHRA, CDR2 YSYEKL, per germline. The length of the CDR3 is 11 residues. As DNA, the CDR3 is TGCGCCAGCACCCAATCAGATACGCAGTATTTT. It specifies CASTQSDTQYF.

This clonotype was seen many times. This chain uses TRBV29-1 with TRBJ1-2, with D perhaps TRBD1 (6 bases). Trimming cost V 1 base and J 5 bases, with 20 bases left between them. The germline gives CDR1 SQVTM, CDR2 ANQGSEA. The CDR3 is made up of 16 amino acids. CDR3 in amino acids: CSVEAHLRQVQYGYTF. The CDR3 DNA reads as TGCAGCGTTGAAGCTCACCTCCGACAGGTTCAGTATGGCTACACCTTC. The complete variable domain, with remaining parts taken from reference TRBV29-1 and TRBJ1-2, reads SAVISQKPSRDICQRGTSLTIQCQVDSQVTMMFWYRQQPGQSLTLIATANQGSEATYESGFVIDKFPISRPNLTFSTLTVSNMSPEDSSIYLCSVEAHLRQVQYGYTFGSGTRLTVV.

Notes on this clonotype: At one end the junction does not follow the germline gene, possibly because of a read error. The chain links TRBV11-2 to TRBJ2-3; D is undetermined. There are 14 residues in the CDR3. CDR1 and CDR2 (germline): SGHAT, FQNNGV. The CDR3 here is CASSFTRATDRQYF. The DNA for the CDR3 is TGTGCCAGCAGCTTCACAAGGGCCACAGATAGGCAGTATTTT.

The chain has TRBV11-2 and TRBJ1-1; D is undetermined. The CDR3 has 15 residues. Germline V gives CDR1 SGHAT, CDR2 FQNNGV. Trimming removed 10 bases at V and 1 base at J, with 19 bases between. CDR3 nucleotide sequence: TGTGCCAATAGCTTACTACCCCGTCCGAACACTGAAGCTTTCTTT. Its protein product is CANSLLPRPNTEAFF.

J is TRBJ2-3 and V is TRBV2, with no clear D. Germline V gene data show CDR1 as SNHLY and CDR2 as FYNNEI. This CDR3 has 15 residues. The germline V and J ends were trimmed by 2 bases and 0 bases, with 9 bases remaining between them. CDR3 in amino acids: CASSERPRSTDTQYF. DNA for the CDR3: TGTGCCAGCAGTGAAAGGCCTAGGAGCACAGATACGCAGTATTTT. The complete variable domain, with remaining parts taken from reference TRBV2 and TRBJ2-3, reads EPEVTQTPSHQVTQMGQEVILRCVPISNHLYFYWYRQILGQKVEFLVSFYNNEISEKSEIFDDQFSVERPDGSNFTLKIRSTKLEDSAMYFCASSERPRSTDTQYFGPGTRLTVL.

In the case of this clonotype: Relative to the germline gene, one junction end is altered; a read error may explain this. This chain links TRBV5-5 with TRBJ2-5; no firm D call. The germline V gene has CDR1 SGHKS and CDR2 YYEKEE (reference sequence). This CDR3 is built from 16 residues. CDR3 sequence reads: CATGGTPALRQDTQYF. The CDR3 coding sequence is TGTGCCACTGGTGGCACCCCTGCCCTTAGGCAAGATACCCAGTACTTC.

This clonotype showed up just once. The junction departs from the called germline gene at one end, perhaps through a read error. V usage is TRBV11-3 and J usage is TRBJ1-4; no firm D call. Germline V gene sequence: CDR1 SGHNT, CDR2 YENEEA. The CDR3 totals 14 residues. Here the CDR3 reads CASSLVTESEKPLF. The CDR3 DNA is TGTGCCAGCAGCTTAGTCACGGAGAGTGAAAAACCGCTTTTT. Drawing the rest from reference TRBV11-3 and TRBJ1-4, the complete variable domain is EAGVVQSPRYKIIEKKQPVAFWCNPISGHNTLYWYLQNLGQGPELLIRYENEEAVDDSQLPKDRFSAERLKGVDSTLKIQPAELGDSAVYLCASSLVTESEKPLFGSGTQLSVL.

This clonotype has a single count. One base away lies a much larger clone, so this may be a sequencing read error. The chain recombines TRBV4-2 with TRBJ1-6, with D tentatively TRBD1 (6 bases). There are 15 residues in the CDR3. The germline gives CDR1 LGHNA, CDR2 YNFKEQ. The CDR3 bases are TGTGCCAGCAGCCAAGTAACGGGACATAATTCACCCCTCCAATTT. Translated, it gives CASSQVTGHNSPLQF.

A remark on this clonotype: This may stem from a read error, because a much larger clone lies one nucleotide away. Since the CDR3 does not end with the conserved phenylalanine or tryptophan, this likely comes from a read error. The V gene is TRBV12-3 or TRBV12-4, the J gene TRBJ2-1; 7 bases are a match to TRBD2. J was trimmed by 0 bases and V by 6 bases; bases with no gene match: 5. This CDR3 spans 15 amino acids. The CDR3 nucleotides are TGTGCCAGCAGGACACTAGCGAGCTCCTACAATGAGCAGTTCCTC. The encoded protein is CASRTLASSYNEQFL.

This clonotype was found a few times. This chain uses TRBV19 with TRBJ2-2; D perhaps matches TRBD2 (6 bases). V was clipped by 8 bases and J by 2 bases, with 15 bases between them. CDR1 is LNHDA and CDR2 is SQIVND in the germline V gene (reference sequence). The CDR3 loop spans 15 amino acids. The CDR3 DNA is TGTGCCAGTCGGTCGGGGGATACAAACACCGGGGAGCTGTTTTTT. Protein product: CASRSGDTNTGELFF.

This clonotype occurred a few times. A much larger clone sits a single nucleotide away, making a read error possible. V gene TRBV4-1 combines with J gene TRBJ2-5; the D call may be TRBD1 or TRBD2 (6 bases each). This CDR3 spans 15 amino acids. Germline V gives CDR1 MGHRA, CDR2 YSYEKL. CDR3 coding DNA: TGCACCAGCAGCCAACGAGGGGGGCCAGGAGAGACCCAGTACTTC. Translating it yields CTSSQRGGPGETQYF.

Details on this clonotype: One junction end does not reproduce the germline sequence, and a read error may be involved. V is TRBV11-2 and J is TRBJ2-1, with a weak D call TRBD2 (6 bases). The CDR3 is 11 residues long. CDR1 is SGHAT and CDR2 is FQNNGV in the germline V gene. The CDR3 sequence is CASSAGLRKFF. The CDR3 DNA follows: TGTGCAAGCAGCGCGGGACTTCGGAAGTTCTTC.